What follows are 6 T cell receptor beta chains derived from one specimen sequenced in a study of blood T cell repertoires in COVID-19. The protocol was immunoSEQ multiplex PCR, while the TCRdb copy is restricted to in-frame clones and leaves out a portion. In the table there are about 220,000 clones, around 86% of which are singletons. The sequencing input was peripheral blood. These receptors originate from a woman in her forties or fifties with COVID-19, enrolled during active disease.

The chain links TRBV18 to TRBJ2-2; D gene uncertain. Trimming took 2 bases from V and 5 from J, leaving 9 bases between them. The CDR3 has 14 amino acids. The germline CDR1 and CDR2 sequences are KGHSH and LQKENI. CDR3 sequence (DNA): TGTGCCAGCTCACCAAAGGCAGGAACCGGGGAGCTGTTTTTT. Its protein product is CASSPKAGTGELFF. Together with reference TRBV18 and TRBJ2-2, the CDR3 gives the full variable domain: NAGVMQNPRHLVRRRGQEARLRCSPMKGHSHVYWYRQLPEEGLKFMVYLQKENIIDESGMPKERFSAEFPKEGPSILRIQQVVRGDSAAYFCASSPKAGTGELFFGEGSRLTVL.

The chain joins TRBV5-1 to TRBJ1-4, with unresolved D. Germline-derived CDR1 and CDR2 are SGHRS and YFSETQ. The CDR3 has 15 residues. V was pared by 1 base and J by 8 bases, with 15 bases between. The CDR3 sequence: CASSLKEGLGEKLFF. Here the CDR3 DNA reads TGCGCCAGCAGCTTGAAGGAGGGTCTGGGAGAAAAACTGTTTTTT.

This clone has only a few counts. The rearrangement links TRBV24-1 to TRBJ1-1, with D possibly being TRBD1 (5 bases). The V gene's germline CDR1 is KGHDR and CDR2 SFDVKD. V lost 6 bases to trimming and J lost 3 bases, with 10 bases between them. The CDR3 is 13 residues long. The DNA of the CDR3 is TGTGCCACCAGTACGGGACTCCACACTGAAGCTTTCTTT. Amino acid sequence: CATSTGLHTEAFF.

This chain's CDR3 is CSVEGLAGGHSYNEQFF. CDR3 nucleotides: TGCAGCGTTGAAGGACTAGCGGGGGGGCATTCCTACAATGAGCAGTTCTTC. The V and J genes are TRBV29-1 and TRBJ2-1; 14 bases match TRBD2. This CDR3 has 17 residues. Trimming removed 1 base from V and 1 base from J; junction bases left unmatched: 3. Germline CDR1 reads SQVTM; CDR2 reads ANQGSEA.

The rearrangement links TRBV6-2 or TRBV6-3 to TRBJ2-7; TRBD2 might be the D (6 bases). Germline V gene data show CDR1 as MNHEY and CDR2 as SVGEGT. The CDR3 spans 13 residues. V lost 4 bases to trimming and J lost 6 bases, with 13 bases between them. CDR3: CASSSRGKPEQYF. CDR3 nucleotides: TGTGCCAGCAGTTCCCGGGGGAAACCCGAGCAGTACTTC.

The rearrangement joins TRBV7-8 to TRBJ2-7; D is possibly TRBD1 (6 bases). The germline gives CDR1 SGHVS, CDR2 FQNEAQ. Trimming stripped 6 bases from V and 5 bases from J, with 23 bases between. The CDR3 loop spans 16 amino acids. DNA for the CDR3: TGTGCCAGCAGTTACCCCCTTACCGGGACAATGGACGAGCAGTACTTC. It yields the protein CASSYPLTGTMDEQYF.